This T cell receptor (beta chain) appears in the sequencing data of a study of response to subunit inactivated influenza vaccine. The V gene lost 7 bases and the J gene lost 4 bases, with 29 bases spanning the gap. CDR1 is SGHAT, CDR2 FQNNGV, per germline. CDR3 length: 18 amino acids. TCRdb processed the RT-PCR reads anew with MiXCR; each CDR3 protein has one entry. Of 560,000 or so distinct CDR3 sequences listed, less than 8% are singletons. This sample comprised PBMCs from blood, obtained about 23 months after vaccination. This chain uses TRBV11-2 with TRBJ2-7; weak D call: TRBD2 (6 bases). The receptor was derived from a man aged 45 to 70 who received an inactivated influenza vaccine. The CDR3 loop reads CASTPAPGLYTLIYEQYF. The CDR3 region has the DNA TGTGCCAGCACCCCCGCCCCGGGACTTTATACCCTTATTTACGAGCAGTACTTC.